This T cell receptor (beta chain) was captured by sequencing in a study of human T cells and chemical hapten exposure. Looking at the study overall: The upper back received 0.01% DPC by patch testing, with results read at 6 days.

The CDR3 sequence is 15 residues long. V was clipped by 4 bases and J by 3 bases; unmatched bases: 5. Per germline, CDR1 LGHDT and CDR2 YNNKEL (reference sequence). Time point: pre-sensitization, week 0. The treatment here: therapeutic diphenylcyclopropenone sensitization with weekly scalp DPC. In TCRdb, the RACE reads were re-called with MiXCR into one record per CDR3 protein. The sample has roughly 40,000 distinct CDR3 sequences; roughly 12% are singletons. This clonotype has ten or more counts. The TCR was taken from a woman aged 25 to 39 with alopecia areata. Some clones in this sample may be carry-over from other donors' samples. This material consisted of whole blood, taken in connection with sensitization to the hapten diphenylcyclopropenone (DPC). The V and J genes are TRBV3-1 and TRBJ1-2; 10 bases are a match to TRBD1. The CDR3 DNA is TGTGCCAGCAGCCTGATAGGGACAGGGGACTATGGCTACACCTTC. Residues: CASSLIGTGDYGYTF.